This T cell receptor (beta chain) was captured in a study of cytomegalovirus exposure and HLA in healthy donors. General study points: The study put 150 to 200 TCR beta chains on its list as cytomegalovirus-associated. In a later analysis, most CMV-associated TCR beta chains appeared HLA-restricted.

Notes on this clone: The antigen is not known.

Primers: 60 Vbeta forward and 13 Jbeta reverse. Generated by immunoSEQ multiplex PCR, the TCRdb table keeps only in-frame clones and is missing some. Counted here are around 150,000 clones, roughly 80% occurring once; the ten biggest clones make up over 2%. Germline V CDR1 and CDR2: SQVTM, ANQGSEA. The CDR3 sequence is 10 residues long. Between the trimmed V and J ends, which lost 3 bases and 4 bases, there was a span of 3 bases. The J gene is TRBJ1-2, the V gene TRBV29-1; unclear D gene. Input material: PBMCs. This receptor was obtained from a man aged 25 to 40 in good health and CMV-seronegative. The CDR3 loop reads CSVEAYGYTF. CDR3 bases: TGCAGCGTTGAGGCCTATGGCTACACCTTC.